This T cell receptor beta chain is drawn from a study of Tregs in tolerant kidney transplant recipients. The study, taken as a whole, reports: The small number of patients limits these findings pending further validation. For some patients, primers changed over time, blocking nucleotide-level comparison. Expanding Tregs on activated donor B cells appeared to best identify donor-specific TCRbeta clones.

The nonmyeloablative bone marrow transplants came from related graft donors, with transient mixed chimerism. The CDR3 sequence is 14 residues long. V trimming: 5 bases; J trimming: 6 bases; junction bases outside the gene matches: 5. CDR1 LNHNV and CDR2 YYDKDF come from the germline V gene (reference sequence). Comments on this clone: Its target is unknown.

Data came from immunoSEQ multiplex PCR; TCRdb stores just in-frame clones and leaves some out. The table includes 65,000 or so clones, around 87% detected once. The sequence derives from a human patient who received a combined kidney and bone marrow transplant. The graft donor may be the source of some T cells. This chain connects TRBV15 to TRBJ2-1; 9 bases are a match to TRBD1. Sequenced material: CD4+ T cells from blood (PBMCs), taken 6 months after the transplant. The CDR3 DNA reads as TGTGCCACCAGCCGCCGGACAGGGGTCAATGAGCAGTTCTTC. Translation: CATSRRTGVNEQFF. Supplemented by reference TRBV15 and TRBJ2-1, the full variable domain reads DAMVIQNPRYQVTQFGKPVTLSCSQTLNHNVMYWYQQKSSQAPKLLFHYYDKDFNNEADTPDNFQSRRPNTSFCFLDIRSPGLGDTAMYLCATSRRTGVNEQFFGPGTRLTVL.